This entry lists 9 T cell receptor beta chains sequenced from one sample in a study of blood T cell repertoires in COVID-19. The protocol was immunoSEQ multiplex PCR, while the TCRdb copy is restricted to in-frame clones and leaves out a portion. The sample has 300,000 to 400,000 clones; about 87% are singletons. Material for sequencing was PBMCs or T cells enriched from blood (not recorded which). These receptors were obtained from a young man who had recovered from COVID-19.

This chain joins TRBV5-8 and TRBJ2-5; TRBD1 matches 10 bases. Unmatched junction bases numbered 2, after V lost 0 bases and J lost 0 bases. The CDR3 consists of 16 residues. Germline V gene lookup returns CDR1 SGHTS and CDR2 YDEGEE. The CDR3, as DNA: TGTGCCAGCAGCTTGGGGACAGGGGGGAACCAAGAGACCCAGTACTTC. It is translated as CASSLGTGGNQETQYF.

The rearrangement joins TRBV7-9 to TRBJ1-4; D possibly corresponds to TRBD1 (5 bases). V was pared by 5 bases and J by 8 bases, with 12 bases between. The length of the CDR3 is 13 residues. CDR1 SEHNR and CDR2 FQNEAQ come from the germline V gene (reference sequence). The CDR3 nucleotides are TGTGCCAGCAGCATCCAGGGTGCCGAAAAACTGTTTTTT. It is translated as CASSIQGAEKLFF.

The chain employs TRBV3-1 (or the pseudogene TRBV3-2) and TRBJ2-3; the match to TRBD2 covers 8 bases. The germline V gene encodes CDR1 LGHDT and CDR2 YNNKEL (reference sequence). With V trimmed by 1 base and J by 2 bases, 8 bases remained unmatched. The CDR3 has 17 amino acids. CDR3: CASSQGFGGGNTDTQYF. CDR3 DNA: TGTGCCAGCAGCCAAGGGTTCGGCGGGGGGAACACAGATACGCAGTATTTT.

The chain uses TRBV6-5 and TRBJ1-4; no clear D gene. CDR1 is MNHEY and CDR2 is SVGAGI in the germline V gene. CDR3 size: 13 residues. V was cut by 10 bases and J by 6 bases, with 15 bases left in between. DNA for the CDR3: TGTGCCACCAGGCCGGCCGGGGATGAAAAACTGTTTTTT. This gives the protein CATRPAGDEKLFF.

The chain employs TRBV3-1 (or the pseudogene TRBV3-2) and TRBJ2-1, with 9 bases fitting TRBD2. Trimming at V came to 1 base and at J to 5 bases, leaving 6 bases not matched to a gene. Germline V gene sequence: CDR1 LGHDT, CDR2 YNNKEL (reference sequence). The CDR3 has 16 residues. The CDR3 DNA sequence: TGTGCCAGCAGCCAAGGCAGCCTAGCGGGGAACAATGAGCAGTTCTTC. Translating gives CASSQGSLAGNNEQFF.

This clone was recorded only once. V and J are TRBV2 and TRBJ2-5; a weak D match, TRBD1 (5 bases). The ends were cut back, 7 bases at V and 2 bases at J, with 14 bases in the middle. This CDR3 region has 14 residues. Per the germline V gene, CDR1 is SNHLY and CDR2 is FYNNEI. The CDR3 nucleotides are TGTGCCAGCAACACCCCGACAGCTCAAGAGACCCAGTACTTC. This codes for CASNTPTAQETQYF.

In its sample, this clone was seen once. The chain carries TRBV28 and TRBJ2-3; 7 bases match TRBD1. CDR3 length: 13 amino acids. The germline CDR1 and CDR2 sequences are MDHEN and SYDVKM. Unmatched junction bases numbered 8, after V lost 10 bases and J lost 4 bases. The CDR3 spells CATRGQFADTQYF. The DNA of the CDR3 is TGTGCCACCAGGGGACAGTTTGCAGATACGCAGTATTTT.

This rearrangement joins TRBV6-5 to TRBJ1-2; a possible D gene is TRBD1 (6 bases). There are 13 residues in the CDR3. The V end was cut by 2 bases, the J end by 7 bases, with 11 bases between. Germline lookup yields CDR1 MNHEY and CDR2 SVGAGI. CDR3 coding DNA: TGTGCCAGCAGTTACATACAGGGCGGTGGCTACACCTTC. Its translation: CASSYIQGGGYTF.

This clone was recorded once. The chain employs TRBV18 and TRBJ2-5; 8 nucleotides align to TRBD1. The length of the CDR3 is 15 residues. Germline CDR1 KGHSH, CDR2 LQKENI. The trim removed 3 bases at V and 4 bases at J, leaving 7 bases unmatched. The CDR3 loop is CASSPYLDRAETQYF. The CDR3 DNA reads as TGTGCCAGCTCACCCTACCTGGACAGGGCAGAGACCCAGTACTTC.